Listed below are T cell receptor beta chains from one sample, sequenced in a study of blood T cell repertoires in COVID-19. Clones were sequenced by immunoSEQ multiplex PCR, and TCRdb holds only the in-frame ones, with some missing. The table lists approximately 260,000 clones, 90% of them singletons, with 2.1% in the top ten. Sequencing used peripheral blood. These receptors were obtained from a woman aged 60-75 years with COVID-19, enrolled during active disease. The CDR3 runs from the conserved cysteine through the conserved F or W. D genes are given only for firm matches. Some rows have no size entry. The others give once, few or many, or a class for an expanded clone.

TGTGCCAGCAGTCCCGCGATGGGGAGGAGCAATCAGCCCCAGCATTTT | CASSPAMGRSNQPQHF | TRBJ1-5 | - | TRBV6-2/TRBV6-3 | once
TGTGCCAGTAGCCAAACTCGACAGGGCCAGCAGTACTTC | CASSQTRQGQQYF | TRBJ2-7 | TRBD1 | TRBV19 | -
TGTGCCAGCAGCTTCAGGCAGGGGGCTTTCAATGAAAAACTGTTTTTT | CASSFRQGAFNEKLFF | TRBJ1-4 | TRBD1 | TRBV5-6 | -
TGTGCCAGCAGCCGGACAGGGCAAGGCTACACCTTC | CASSRTGQGYTF | TRBJ1-2 | TRBD1 | TRBV27 | once
TGTGCCAGCAGCTCCGGGACAGGCTACGAGCAGTACTTC | CASSSGTGYEQYF | TRBJ2-7 | TRBD1 | TRBV7-3 | -
TGTGCCATCAATCGGGACAGGGCGGCTGAAGCTTTCTTT | CAINRDRAAEAFF | TRBJ1-1 | TRBD1 | TRBV10-3 | -
TGTGCCAGCAGTTTAACGGGACAGGGGGGCTACGAGCAGTACTTC | CASSLTGQGGYEQYF | TRBJ2-7 | TRBD1 | TRBV27 | -
TGCAGCGTGGGCGTCGTGGGGCAGGAGACCCAGTACTTC | CSVGVVGQETQYF | TRBJ2-5 | - | TRBV29-1 | -
TGTGCCAGCAGCCAAGTGGGCAGGGCGAGGAACACTGAAGCTTTCTTT | CASSQVGRARNTEAFF | TRBJ1-1 | - | TRBV14 | -
TGCAGCGTTGGCGGGGGGCACAGGGCGGCTTTCTTT | CSVGGGHRAAFF | TRBJ1-1 | - | TRBV29-1 | -
TGTGCCAGCAGCCGGGACAGGGTGGGTGAAAAACTGTTTTTT | CASSRDRVGEKLFF | TRBJ1-4 | TRBD1 | TRBV14 | once
TGTGCCAGCACCTCCCGGTGGAGGGACGAAGCTTTCTTT | CASTSRWRDEAFF | TRBJ1-1 | - | TRBV7-2 | few
TGTGCCTGGAGTGTATTTGGCTCCCAGCCCCTCCACTTT | CAWSVFGSQPLHF | TRBJ1-6 | - | TRBV30 | -
TGTGCCAGTAGTATGGGGAGCGGGGGGCGGTACGAGCAGTACTTC | CASSMGSGGRYEQYF | TRBJ2-7 | TRBD2 | TRBV19 | -
TGTGCCAGCTCACCAAACAGGGTTTCTGGGGCCAACGTCCTGACTTTC | CASSPNRVSGANVLTF | TRBJ2-6 | - | TRBV18 | -
TGTGCCAGCGGGCGGGGCCTGAATTCACCCCTCCACTTT | CASGRGLNSPLHF | TRBJ1-6 | - | TRBV6-5 | -
TGTGCCAGCAGCCCCCGTGGGTGGCCGGGAAGAAATCAGCCCCAGCATTTT | CASSPRGWPGRNQPQHF | TRBJ1-5 | - | TRBV27 | -
TGCGCCAGCAGCCTGGGGACAGAGACATTTTCTGAAGCTTTCTTT | CASSLGTETFSEAFF | TRBJ1-1 | TRBD1 | TRBV5-1 | -
TGTGCCAGCAGTTTGAGCCGAAACACCATATATTTT | CASSLSRNTIYF | TRBJ1-3 | - | TRBV2 | -
TGTGCCAGCAGCTCACAAACCGGGACAGGGAGTTATGGCTACACCTTC | CASSSQTGTGSYGYTF | TRBJ1-2 | TRBD1 | TRBV7-2 | -
TGTGCCACCAGCAGAGACAGGGTTAGTAAAAACTATGGCTACACCTTC | CATSRDRVSKNYGYTF | TRBJ1-2 | - | TRBV15 | -
TGCGCCAGCAGCCAAGAGACTAGCGGGGGGGCCAATGAGCAGTTCTTC | CASSQETSGGANEQFF | TRBJ2-1 | TRBD2 | TRBV4-3 | -
TGTGCCAGCAGGCTGCAGGCCTCTGGAAACACCATATATTTT | CASRLQASGNTIYF | TRBJ1-3 | - | TRBV2 | -
TGCAGCGTTCAACGATATAGGGGCACTGAAGCTTTCTTT | CSVQRYRGTEAFF | TRBJ1-1 | - | TRBV29-1 | -
TGTGCCAGCAGTTACTTCGGGAGGGGCGACAATGAGCAGTTCTTC | CASSYFGRGDNEQFF | TRBJ2-1 | TRBD2 | TRBV6-2/TRBV6-3 | once
TGTGCCAGCAGCCCGACAGGGTACACTGAAGCTTTCTTT | CASSPTGYTEAFF | TRBJ1-1 | TRBD1 | TRBV4-2 | -
TGTGCCAGCAGCTTAGCGCCGGGACTAGCGGGGGGGAATGAGCAGTTCTTC | CASSLAPGLAGGNEQFF | TRBJ2-1 | TRBD2 | TRBV7-2 | -
TGTGCCAGCAGCCATACAGAATCGACGGAGGAGTACTTC | CASSHTESTEEYF | TRBJ2-7 | - | TRBV3-1/TRBV3-2 | -
TGTGCCAGCAGTTGGGGAGGGTCGAGGTACGAGCAGTACTTC | CASSWGGSRYEQYF | TRBJ2-7 | TRBD2 | TRBV27 | -
TGTGCCAGCAGTTTTAGACAGCACAACACTGAAGCTTTCTTT | CASSFRQHNTEAFF | TRBJ1-1 | - | TRBV27 | -
TGCGCCAGCAGAAAGGGACAGGGCGGTTCCAGTGAGCAGTTCTTC | CASRKGQGGSSEQFF | TRBJ2-1 | TRBD1 | TRBV5-1 | once
TGTGCCACCAGCACCAGTAACAGGGGTGCTGGAAACACCATATATTTT | CATSTSNRGAGNTIYF | TRBJ1-3 | TRBD1 | TRBV15 | -
TGTGCCAGCAGCCAAGAATGGTTCGGCAGGGGACATGGCTACACCTTC | CASSQEWFGRGHGYTF | TRBJ1-2 | - | TRBV3-1/TRBV3-2 | once
TGTGCTTTCTCAAAGGGGGCCGCCCGGGATAGCAATCAGCCCCAGCATTTT | CAFSKGAARDSNQPQHF | TRBJ1-5 | TRBD1 | TRBV30 | -
TGTGCCAGCAGCCAAGGGACAGAAGCTTTCTTT | CASSQGTEAFF | TRBJ1-1 | - | TRBV3-1/TRBV3-2 | once
TGTGCCAGCAGTTACGGCCACACTGAAGCTTTCTTT | CASSYGHTEAFF | TRBJ1-1 | - | TRBV6-2/TRBV6-3 | -
TGTGCCAGCAGCCCCTTGACCGGGACATTTCAAGAGACCCAGTACTTC | CASSPLTGTFQETQYF | TRBJ2-5 | - | TRBV5-4 | -
TGCGCCAGCAGCCAAGATCTTTCGGCCAGGACATGGGGTGGCTACACCTTC | CASSQDLSARTWGGYTF | TRBJ1-2 | - | TRBV4-3 | -
TGTGCCAGCAGCCAGGTCAATTCCTACAATGAGCAGTTCTTC | CASSQVNSYNEQFF | TRBJ2-1 | - | TRBV7-2 | -
TGTGCCAGCAGCCAACGGGAAAACACTGAAGCTTTCTTT | CASSQRENTEAFF | TRBJ1-1 | - | TRBV3-1/TRBV3-2 | few
TGTGCCAGCAGCCAAAGTTCAGGGGCTCTCTATGGCTACACCTTC | CASSQSSGALYGYTF | TRBJ1-2 | - | TRBV5-8 | -
TGCGCCAGCAGCTTGGGTTCGCGGGAATTTACGCAGTATTTT | CASSLGSREFTQYF | TRBJ2-3 | - | TRBV5-1 | -
TGTGCCAGCTCACCGGTTGAGTCCTACGAGCAGTACTTC | CASSPVESYEQYF | TRBJ2-7 | - | TRBV18 | -
TGTGCCAGTAGTATGACAGGGGGCGCCCGGTCACCCCTCCACTTT | CASSMTGGARSPLHF | TRBJ1-6 | TRBD1 | TRBV19 | -
TGTGCCAGCAGCCAAGTCAACCCGGGGGATGAGCAGTTCTTC | CASSQVNPGDEQFF | TRBJ2-1 | - | TRBV16 | -
TGTGCCAGCGAGCTAGCGGGGGGGCCAAGGGACCGGTTCTTC | CASELAGGPRDRFF | TRBJ2-1 | TRBD2 | TRBV7-2 | -
TGTGCAAGTCGCCCCGGGACTAGCGGGGGGCACAGCTACGAGCAGTACTTC | CASRPGTSGGHSYEQYF | TRBJ2-7 | - | TRBV12-2 | -
TGCGCCAGCAGCTTGGTCCAGGGGGCCGCTGGAAACACCATATATTTT | CASSLVQGAAGNTIYF | TRBJ1-3 | TRBD1 | TRBV5-1 | -
TGTGCCAGCAGCTTAGATCCAATGATAGCGGGGCCTCGTGGGGCCAACGTCCTGACTTTC | CASSLDPMIAGPRGANVLTF | TRBJ2-6 | TRBD2 | TRBV11-3 | -
TGTGCCAGCAGTGACGCAGGGTTCAGTCACAATGAGCAGTTCTTC | CASSDAGFSHNEQFF | TRBJ2-1 | - | TRBV2 | -
TGTGCCAGCAGTTTTCCTTACCACAGGGCTAACAATGAGCAGTTCTTC | CASSFPYHRANNEQFF | TRBJ2-1 | - | TRBV5-8 | -